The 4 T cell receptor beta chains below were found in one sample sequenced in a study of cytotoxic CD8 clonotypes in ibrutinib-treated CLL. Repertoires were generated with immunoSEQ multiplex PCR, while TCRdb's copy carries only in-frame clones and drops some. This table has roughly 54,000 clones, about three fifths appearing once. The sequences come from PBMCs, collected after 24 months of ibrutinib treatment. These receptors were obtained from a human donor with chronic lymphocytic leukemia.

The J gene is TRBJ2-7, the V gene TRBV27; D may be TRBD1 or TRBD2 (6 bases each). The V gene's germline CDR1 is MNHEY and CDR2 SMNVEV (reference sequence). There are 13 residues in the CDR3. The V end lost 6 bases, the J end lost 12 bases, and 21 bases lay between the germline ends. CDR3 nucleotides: TGTGCCAGCAGCATCACGGAGGGGGGCATGGCGTACTTC. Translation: CASSITEGGMAYF.

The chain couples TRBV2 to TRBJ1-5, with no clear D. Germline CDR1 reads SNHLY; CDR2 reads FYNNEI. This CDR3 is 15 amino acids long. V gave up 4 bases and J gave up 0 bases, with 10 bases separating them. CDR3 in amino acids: CASSVGSYSNQPQHF. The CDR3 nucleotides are TGTGCCAGCAGTGTTGGATCATATAGCAATCAGCCCCAGCATTTT.

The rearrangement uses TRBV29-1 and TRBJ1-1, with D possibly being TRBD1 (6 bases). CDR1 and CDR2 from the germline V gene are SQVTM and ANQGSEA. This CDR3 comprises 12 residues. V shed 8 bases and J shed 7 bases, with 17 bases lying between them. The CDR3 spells CSLVPGANEAFF. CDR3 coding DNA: TGCAGCCTTGTCCCAGGGGCGAATGAAGCTTTCTTT.

This chain's CDR3 is CASSLYRETQYF. In DNA form, the CDR3 reads TGTGCCAGCAGCTTGTATAGGGAGACCCAGTACTTC. The chain recombines TRBV5-6 with TRBJ2-5, with D unresolved. CDR1 is SGHDT, CDR2 YYEEEE, per germline. CDR3 length equals 12 residues. V was pared by 1 base and J by 5 bases, with 6 bases between. Full variable domain (missing parts from reference TRBV5-6 and TRBJ2-5): DAGVTQSPTHLIKTRGQQVTLRCSPKSGHDTVSWYQQALGQGPQFIFQYYEEEERQRGNFPDRFSGHQFPNYSSELNVNALLLGDSALYLCASSLYRETQYFGPGTRLLVL.